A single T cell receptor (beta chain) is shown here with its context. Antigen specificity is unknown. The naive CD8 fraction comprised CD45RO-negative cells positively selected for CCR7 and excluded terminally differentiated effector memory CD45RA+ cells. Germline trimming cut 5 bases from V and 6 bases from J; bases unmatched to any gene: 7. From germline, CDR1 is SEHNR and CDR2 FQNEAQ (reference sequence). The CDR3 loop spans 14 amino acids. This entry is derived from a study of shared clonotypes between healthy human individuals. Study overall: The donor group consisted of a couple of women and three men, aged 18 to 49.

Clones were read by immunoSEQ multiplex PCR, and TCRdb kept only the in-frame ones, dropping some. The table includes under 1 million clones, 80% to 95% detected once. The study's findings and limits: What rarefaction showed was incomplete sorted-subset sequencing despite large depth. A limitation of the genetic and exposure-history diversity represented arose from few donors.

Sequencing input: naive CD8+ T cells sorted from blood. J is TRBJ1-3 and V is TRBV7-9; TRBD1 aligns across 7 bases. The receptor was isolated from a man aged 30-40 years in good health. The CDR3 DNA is TGTGCCAGCAGCCCCTGGACAGGATTAAACACCATATATTTT. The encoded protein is CASSPWTGLNTIYF.